A selection of T cell receptor beta chains follows, all from one sample in a study of PD-1 blockade in classical Hodgkin lymphoma. Data came from immunoSEQ multiplex PCR; TCRdb stores just in-frame clones and leaves some out. The profile shows more than 90,000 clones, more than 85% of them singletons. Source: peripheral blood mononuclear cells (PBMCs), taken before the second cycle of nivolumab. The receptor source for this set is a human donor with classical Hodgkin lymphoma. The CDR3 runs from the conserved cysteine through the conserved F or W. A D gene is named only where the DNA matches it firmly. Where a row states a size, it is once, few, many or the class of an expanded clone; other rows omit it.

CDR3aa: CASSLRGGTGSYEQYF; CDR3nt: TGTGCCAGCAGCTTAAGGGGCGGGACAGGGTCCTACGAGCAGTACTTC; d_gene: TRBD1; v_gene: TRBV7-2; j_gene: TRBJ2-7; abundance: NA
CDR3aa: CASSTGTGSYEQYF; CDR3nt: TGTGCCAGCAGTACCGGGACAGGGTCCTACGAGCAGTACTTC; d_gene: TRBD1; v_gene: TRBV6-5; j_gene: TRBJ2-7; abundance: NA
CDR3aa: CASSLQGSHEQYF; CDR3nt: TGTGCCAGCAGCTTACAAGGCAGCCACGAGCAGTACTTC; d_gene: NA; v_gene: TRBV7-7; j_gene: TRBJ2-7; abundance: NA
CDR3aa: CASSSDTGELFF; CDR3nt: TGTGCCAGCAGTTCCGACACCGGGGAGCTGTTTTTT; d_gene: NA; v_gene: TRBV28; j_gene: TRBJ2-2; abundance: NA
CDR3aa: CASSLFSGVSYEQYF; CDR3nt: TGTGCCAGCAGTTTATTTAGCGGCGTCTCCTACGAGCAGTACTTC; d_gene: NA; v_gene: TRBV28; j_gene: TRBJ2-7; abundance: NA
CDR3aa: CASSPTGSENIQYF; CDR3nt: TGTGCCAGCTCCCCGACAGGGTCCGAAAACATTCAGTACTTC; d_gene: TRBD1; v_gene: TRBV18; j_gene: TRBJ2-4; abundance: few
CDR3aa: CASSVIGGGTDTQYF; CDR3nt: TGTGCCAGCAGCGTAATAGGAGGAGGCACAGATACGCAGTATTTT; d_gene: NA; v_gene: TRBV9; j_gene: TRBJ2-3; abundance: NA
CDR3aa: CASSLTRGSYEQYF; CDR3nt: TGTGCCAGCAGCTTAACGCGGGGGTCCTACGAGCAGTACTTC; d_gene: TRBD2; v_gene: TRBV5-4; j_gene: TRBJ2-7; abundance: once
CDR3aa: CASSIDRGSTDTQYF; CDR3nt: TGTGCCAGTAGTATAGATCGGGGGAGCACAGATACGCAGTATTTT; d_gene: NA; v_gene: TRBV19; j_gene: TRBJ2-3; abundance: NA
CDR3aa: CASSSPGQGKTGELFF; CDR3nt: TGTGCCAGCAGCTCTCCGGGACAGGGAAAAACCGGGGAGCTGTTTTTT; d_gene: TRBD1; v_gene: TRBV9; j_gene: TRBJ2-2; abundance: once
CDR3aa: CASSEGGGSPYEQYF; CDR3nt: TGTGCCAGCAGTGAAGGGGGAGGGAGCCCCTACGAGCAGTACTTC; d_gene: TRBD2; v_gene: TRBV6-1; j_gene: TRBJ2-7; abundance: NA
CDR3aa: CACRSARTGNSPLHF; CDR3nt: TGTGCCTGCCGATCGGCGAGGACAGGGAATTCACCCCTCCACTTT; d_gene: TRBD1; v_gene: TRBV30; j_gene: TRBJ1-6; abundance: NA
CDR3aa: CASSLRSGGNNEQFF; CDR3nt: TGTGCCAGCAGCTTAAGGAGCGGGGGGAACAATGAGCAGTTCTTC; d_gene: TRBD2; v_gene: TRBV7-6; j_gene: TRBJ2-1; abundance: NA
CDR3aa: CASSLGGVEQYF; CDR3nt: TGTGCCAGCAGCTTGGGAGGGGTGGAGCAGTACTTC; d_gene: TRBD2; v_gene: TRBV11-1; j_gene: TRBJ2-7; abundance: NA
CDR3aa: CASSNQWDTPTYEQYF; CDR3nt: TGTGCCAGTAGTAACCAATGGGACACTCCTACCTACGAGCAGTACTTC; d_gene: NA; v_gene: TRBV19; j_gene: TRBJ2-7; abundance: NA
CDR3aa: CASSLELARSSYNEQFF; CDR3nt: TGTGCCAGCAGCTTGGAATTAGCGAGGAGCTCCTACAATGAGCAGTTCTTC; d_gene: NA; v_gene: TRBV5-4; j_gene: TRBJ2-1; abundance: NA
CDR3aa: CASSLVGGPGDRDYGYTF; CDR3nt: TGTGCCAGCAGCTTAGTTGGCGGGCCAGGGGATAGGGACTATGGCTACACCTTC; d_gene: NA; v_gene: TRBV7-6; j_gene: TRBJ1-2; abundance: NA
CDR3aa: CASSPSSGGWEQYF; CDR3nt: TGTGCCAGCAGCCCTTCCAGCGGGGGCTGGGAGCAGTACTTC; d_gene: TRBD2; v_gene: TRBV7-9; j_gene: TRBJ2-7; abundance: NA
CDR3aa: CASSLSPGSIDTGELFF; CDR3nt: TGTGCCAGCAGCTTGTCGCCGGGTTCCATCGACACCGGGGAGCTGTTTTTT; d_gene: NA; v_gene: TRBV5-4; j_gene: TRBJ2-2; abundance: NA
CDR3aa: CASSLGRDFTVYF; CDR3nt: TGTGCCAGCAGCTTGGGCCGGGACTTCACCGTCTATTTT; d_gene: NA; v_gene: TRBV5-6; j_gene: TRBJ2-3; abundance: NA
CDR3aa: CASSEGQGYGYTF; CDR3nt: TGTGCCAGCAGCGAGGGACAAGGCTATGGCTACACCTTC; d_gene: NA; v_gene: TRBV6-5; j_gene: TRBJ1-2; abundance: NA
CDR3aa: CASSPFFSNQPQHF; CDR3nt: TGTGCCAGCAGTCCCTTTTTTAGCAATCAGCCCCAGCATTTT; d_gene: NA; v_gene: TRBV28; j_gene: TRBJ1-5; abundance: once
CDR3aa: CASSDRTGRGGPDTQYF; CDR3nt: TGTGCCAGCAGTGACAGGACTGGGCGGGGGGGCCCAGATACGCAGTATTTT; d_gene: TRBD2; v_gene: TRBV6-1; j_gene: TRBJ2-3; abundance: few
CDR3aa: CASSGPPLGEKLFF; CDR3nt: TGTGCCAGCAGTGGTCCCCCTTTAGGTGAAAAACTGTTTTTT; d_gene: NA; v_gene: TRBV6-1; j_gene: TRBJ1-4; abundance: NA
CDR3aa: CASSYGNQPQHF; CDR3nt: TGTGCCAGCAGTTACGGGAATCAGCCCCAGCATTTT; d_gene: NA; v_gene: TRBV6-6; j_gene: TRBJ1-5; abundance: NA
CDR3aa: CASSLGPGAPFF; CDR3nt: TGCGCCAGCAGCTTGGGTCCGGGGGCCCCGTTCTTC; d_gene: NA; v_gene: TRBV5-1; j_gene: TRBJ2-1; abundance: once
CDR3aa: CASRPLGREEQYF; CDR3nt: TGTGCCAGCAGGCCCTTGGGGAGAGAAGAGCAGTACTTC; d_gene: NA; v_gene: TRBV6-5; j_gene: TRBJ2-7; abundance: NA
CDR3aa: CASSPHGGSNQPQHF; CDR3nt: TGTGCCAGCAGTCCACACGGGGGTAGCAATCAGCCCCAGCATTTT; d_gene: NA; v_gene: TRBV11-2; j_gene: TRBJ1-5; abundance: NA
CDR3aa: CASSVDLVNPYGYTF; CDR3nt: TGTGCCAGCAGCGTAGATCTCGTGAACCCTTATGGCTACACCTTC; d_gene: NA; v_gene: TRBV9; j_gene: TRBJ1-2; abundance: NA
CDR3aa: CASSQGLAVTGELFF; CDR3nt: TGTGCCAGCAGCCAGGGACTAGCGGTTACCGGGGAGCTGTTTTTT; d_gene: TRBD2; v_gene: TRBV13; j_gene: TRBJ2-2; abundance: NA
CDR3aa: CASSPRPGRGFNEQFF; CDR3nt: TGTGCCAGCAGCCCCCGTCCTGGGCGGGGGTTCAATGAGCAGTTCTTC; d_gene: TRBD2; v_gene: TRBV4-2; j_gene: TRBJ2-1; abundance: NA
CDR3aa: CSASLEEQYF; CDR3nt: TGCAGTGCCTCCCTGGAAGAGCAGTACTTC; d_gene: NA; v_gene: TRBV29-1; j_gene: TRBJ2-7; abundance: NA
CDR3aa: CASSRTGSHEQYF; CDR3nt: TGTGCCAGCAGCAGGACAGGGTCCCACGAGCAGTACTTC; d_gene: TRBD1; v_gene: TRBV6-5; j_gene: TRBJ2-7; abundance: NA
CDR3aa: CASSQDGAGAVTDTQYF; CDR3nt: TGCGCCAGCAGCCAAGACGGAGCGGGGGCCGTCACAGATACGCAGTATTTT; d_gene: TRBD2; v_gene: TRBV4-1; j_gene: TRBJ2-3; abundance: once
CDR3aa: CASTFQGNDNEQFF; CDR3nt: TGTGCCAGCACATTTCAGGGTAATGACAATGAGCAGTTCTTC; d_gene: NA; v_gene: TRBV2; j_gene: TRBJ2-1; abundance: NA
CDR3aa: CASSLDGGYGYTF; CDR3nt: TGTGCCAGCAGCTTGGATGGCGGCTATGGCTACACCTTC; d_gene: NA; v_gene: TRBV5-8; j_gene: TRBJ1-2; abundance: NA
CDR3aa: CASSDQGWSTEAFF; CDR3nt: TGCGCCAGCAGTGATCAGGGATGGTCCACTGAAGCTTTCTTT; d_gene: NA; v_gene: TRBV10-2; j_gene: TRBJ1-1; abundance: NA